This entry lists 22 T cell receptor beta chains sequenced from one sample in a study of control samples from healthy donors and cancer patients. Profiling relied on immunoSEQ multiplex PCR, and the TCRdb table lists in-frame clones only, not all of them. The table includes some 120,000 clones, roughly 87% detected once. The sequenced material came from blood. The receptors stem from a middle-aged man in good health.

V and J are TRBV7-2 and TRBJ1-2; possibly TRBD1 for D (5 bases). The CDR3 covers 13 residues. V shed 5 bases and J shed 3 bases, with 10 bases lying between them. The germline CDR1 and CDR2 sequences are SGHTA and FQGNSA. The CDR3 sequence: CASSPDRDYGYTF. The CDR3 DNA reads TGTGCCAGCAGCCCTGACAGAGACTATGGCTACACCTTC.

The chain's CDR3 is CASSTSGGAGRQETQYF. CDR3 DNA: TGTGCCAGCAGCACCAGCGGGGGGGCCGGTCGGCAAGAGACCCAGTACTTC. V and J are TRBV7-2 and TRBJ2-5, with TRBD2 matching over 10 bases. This CDR3 contains 17 residues. In germline, CDR1 is SGHTA, CDR2 FQGNSA. The V segment lost 5 bases and the J segment 2 bases; nucleotides outside the gene matches: 11.

The chain recombines TRBV19 with TRBJ1-6, with D maybe TRBD1 (6 bases). The V gene lost 10 bases and the J gene lost 9 bases, with 19 bases spanning the gap. This CDR3 has 14 residues. Per the germline V gene, CDR1 is LNHDA and CDR2 is SQIVND (reference sequence). This chain's CDR3 is CATTEQGRSSPLHF. CDR3 nucleotides: TGTGCCACCACGGAACAGGGTAGAAGTTCACCCCTCCACTTT.

The rearrangement joins TRBV5-1 to TRBJ2-1; 8 positions agree with TRBD1. There are 14 residues in the CDR3. Per germline, CDR1 SGHRS and CDR2 YFSETQ. Losses at the gene ends were 3 bases for V and 10 bases for J; bases not matched to a gene: 9. Written as DNA, the CDR3 is TGCGCCAGCAGCTCGGGACAGGTCGTGGGCGAGCAGTTCTTC. It codes for CASSSGQVVGEQFF.

The rearrangement joins TRBV9 to TRBJ2-2; D is undetermined. The CDR3 consists of 12 residues. Germline values: CDR1 SGDLS, CDR2 YYNGEE. V shed 1 base and J shed 8 bases, with 6 bases lying between them. In DNA, the CDR3 is TGTGCCAGCAGCGTAAAGCTTGGGGAGCTGTTTTTT. As protein: CASSVKLGELFF.

The V and J genes are TRBV19 and TRBJ1-5, with a possible D match to TRBD1 (6 bases). Germline CDR1 LNHDA, CDR2 SQIVND (reference sequence). The CDR3 covers 18 residues. V gave up 5 bases and J gave up 1 base, with 21 bases separating them. DNA of the CDR3: TGTGCCAGTAGTCGCTCTTTTAGCTTCGGACAGAGCAATCAGCCCCAGCATTTT. It is translated as CASSRSFSFGQSNQPQHF. Variable domain in full (rest from reference TRBV19 and TRBJ1-5): DGGITQSPKYLFRKEGQNVTLSCEQNLNHDAMYWYRQDPGQGLRLIYYSQIVNDFQKGDIAEGYSVSREKKESFPLTVTSAQKNPTAFYLCASSRSFSFGQSNQPQHFGDGTRLSIL.

Details on this clone: Other DNA sequences in the same sample also yield this CDR3. The rearrangement links TRBV5-1 to TRBJ1-4; unclear D gene. CDR3 length: 13 residues. Germline V lookup: CDR1 SGHRS, CDR2 YFSETQ. The V and J ends lost 1 base and 7 bases respectively, with 8 bases between them. DNA of the CDR3: TGCGCCAGCAGCTTGATCTCAGGTGAAAAACTGTTTTTT. Translated: CASSLISGEKLFF.

This sequence joins TRBV14 and TRBJ2-4; D unclear. The germline V gene has CDR1 SGHDN and CDR2 FVKESK. This CDR3 spans 13 amino acids. The V end was cut by 0 bases, the J end by 9 bases, with 9 bases between. This chain's CDR3 is CASSQDGSGIQYF. The CDR3 DNA is TGTGCCAGCAGCCAAGATGGCTCGGGCATTCAGTACTTC.

The rearrangement links TRBV12-3 or TRBV12-4 to TRBJ1-6; D perhaps matches TRBD1 (6 bases). Trimming pared 6 bases from V and 9 bases from J, leaving 12 bases between. CDR3 length equals 13 residues. DNA for the CDR3: TGTGCCAGCAGCAGGGGACTAGGTTCACCCCTCCACTTT. It encodes CASSRGLGSPLHF.

The gene calls are TRBV14 and TRBJ2-5; 7 bases line up with TRBD1. Trimming at V came to 5 bases and at J to 5 bases, leaving 5 bases not matched to a gene. Germline CDR1 is SGHDN and CDR2 is FVKESK. The CDR3 contains 13 residues. The CDR3 here is CASSYRDSETQYF. The CDR3 region has the DNA TGTGCCAGCAGCTACCGGGACAGTGAGACCCAGTACTTC.

The genes are TRBV7-2 and TRBJ2-6; TRBD1 is a possible D gene (6 bases). Germline CDR1 SGHTA, CDR2 FQGNSA. The V end lost 2 bases, the J end lost 0 bases, and 14 bases lay between the germline ends. This CDR3 is 18 amino acids long. CDR3 bases: TGTGCCAGCAGCTTAAATTCAGGGGCCCTCTCTGGGGCCAACGTCCTGACTTTC. Translation gives CASSLNSGALSGANVLTF.

V and J are TRBV19 and TRBJ2-7; 10 nucleotides align to TRBD1. Germline loops: CDR1 LNHDA, CDR2 SQIVND (reference sequence). This CDR3 has 16 amino acids. J lost 2 bases, V lost 4 bases, and 8 bases had no gene match. The CDR3 DNA reads as TGTGCCAGTAGTAGAAAAGGACAGGGGGGGCCCTACGAGCAGTACTTC. Protein: CASSRKGQGGPYEQYF.

The rearrangement uses TRBV19 and TRBJ1-5; D is undetermined. V was cut by 4 bases and J by 4 bases, with 8 bases left in between. The CDR3 is made up of 13 amino acids. Germline CDR1 reads LNHDA; CDR2 reads SQIVND (reference sequence). The CDR3 DNA follows: TGTGCCAGTAGTAGGCAGGAGAATCAGCCCCAGCATTTT. As protein: CASSRQENQPQHF.

The gene calls are TRBV5-4 and TRBJ2-7; 11 bases line up with TRBD2. V shed 3 bases, J shed 3 bases, and the junction held 5 bases outside the gene matches. The CDR3 is 15 amino acids. Germline CDR1 SGHNT, CDR2 YYREEE (reference sequence). The CDR3 protein is CASSSPGLAGYEQYF. CDR3 sequence (DNA): TGTGCCAGCAGCTCTCCTGGACTAGCGGGCTACGAGCAGTACTTC.

The CDR3 DNA reads as TGTGCCAGAAGCTTAGCCCCACGGCTAGCTAACTATGGCTACACCTTC. It yields the protein CARSLAPRLANYGYTF. The genes are TRBV7-5 and TRBJ1-2. TRBV7-5 counts as a pseudogene. The CDR3 runs 16 residues.

This sequence joins TRBV3-1 (or the pseudogene TRBV3-2) and TRBJ1-6; 11 nucleotides align to TRBD1. The V segment lost 4 bases and the J segment 10 bases; nucleotides outside the gene matches: 9. Germline loops: CDR1 LGHDT, CDR2 YNNKEL (reference sequence). CDR3 size: 16 residues. CDR3 bases: TGTGCCAGCAGCCCCCGCGGACAGGGGGCAGAGTCACCCCTCCACTTT. Translated, it gives CASSPRGQGAESPLHF.

The chain carries TRBV11-3 and TRBJ2-7; 10 bases line up with TRBD1. CDR1 is SGHNT and CDR2 is YENEEA in the germline V gene. V dropped 5 bases and J dropped 1; count of bases not matched to a gene: 5. The CDR3 runs 15 residues. Here the CDR3 reads CASSARDRGSYEQYF. CDR3 DNA sequence: TGTGCCAGCAGCGCCCGGGACAGGGGTTCCTACGAGCAGTACTTC.

This chain connects TRBV7-2 to TRBJ2-7; 9 bases map to TRBD2. The CDR3 length is 16 residues. Germline trimming cut 4 bases from V and 4 bases from J; bases unmatched to any gene: 11. Germline lookup yields CDR1 SGHTA and CDR2 FQGNSA. The CDR3 DNA is TGTGCCAGCAGCTCGGGACTAGCCTCATCCCGATACGAGCAGTACTTC. Translation gives CASSSGLASSRYEQYF.

The chain carries TRBV6-5 and TRBJ1-6; 10 nucleotides align to TRBD1. The germline V gene encodes CDR1 MNHEY and CDR2 SVGAGI. The CDR3 length is 14 residues. V shed 10 bases, J shed 6 bases, and the junction held 6 bases outside the gene matches. CDR3 coding DNA: TGTGCCACCGCGGACAGGGGGAGTAATTCACCCCTCCACTTT. It codes for CATADRGSNSPLHF.

The chain has TRBV2 and TRBJ2-5; D is possibly TRBD1 or TRBD2 (5 bases each). Trimming left V 1 base short and J 5 bases short, with 14 bases between. Germline V gene lookup returns CDR1 SNHLY and CDR2 FYNNEI. The CDR3 consists of 15 residues. This CDR3 is CASSEVTGEGETQYF. The CDR3 coding sequence is TGTGCCAGCAGTGAAGTAACAGGAGAGGGGGAGACCCAGTACTTC.

Of note for this clone: The sample contains more than one DNA sequence encoding this CDR3. The CDR3 DNA is TGCGCCAGCAGCTTACAGGGAAATGGCTACACCTTC. Protein: CASSLQGNGYTF. This chain connects TRBV5-1 to TRBJ1-2; the D gene is possibly TRBD1 (6 bases). The germline gives CDR1 SGHRS, CDR2 YFSETQ. Trimming pared 2 bases from V and 6 bases from J, leaving 8 bases between. This CDR3 comprises 12 residues.

Here the CDR3 reads CASRVIGGYNEQFF. The CDR3 DNA reads TGTGCCAGCAGAGTTATAGGGGGGTACAATGAGCAGTTCTTC. The J gene is TRBJ2-1, the V gene TRBV6-5; D possibly uses TRBD1 or TRBD2 (6 bases each). The V end lost 6 bases, the J end lost 4 bases, and 13 bases lay between the germline ends. Germline V gene sequence: CDR1 MNHEY, CDR2 SVGAGI. The CDR3 runs to 14 residues.